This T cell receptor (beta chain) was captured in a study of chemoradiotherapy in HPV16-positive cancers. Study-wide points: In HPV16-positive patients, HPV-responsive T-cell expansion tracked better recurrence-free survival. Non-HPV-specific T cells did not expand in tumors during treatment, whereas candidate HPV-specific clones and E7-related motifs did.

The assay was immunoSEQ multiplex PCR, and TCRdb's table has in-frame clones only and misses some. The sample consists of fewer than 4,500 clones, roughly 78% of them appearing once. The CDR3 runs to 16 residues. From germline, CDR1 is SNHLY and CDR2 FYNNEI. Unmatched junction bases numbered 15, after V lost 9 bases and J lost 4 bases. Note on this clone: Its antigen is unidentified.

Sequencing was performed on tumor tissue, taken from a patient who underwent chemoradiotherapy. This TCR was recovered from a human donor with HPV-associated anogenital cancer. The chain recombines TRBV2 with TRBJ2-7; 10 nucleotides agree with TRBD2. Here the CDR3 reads CASTGGKREGLYEQYF. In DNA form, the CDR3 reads TGTGCCAGTACCGGGGGGAAGCGGGAGGGCCTTTACGAGCAGTACTTC.